One and the same sample provided the 21 T cell receptor beta chains below, sequenced in a study of identifying expanded T cells in peripheral blood. Profiling relied on immunoSEQ multiplex PCR, and the TCRdb table lists in-frame clones only, not all of them. The data contain 97,000 or so clones, approximately 88% of them singletons. What was sequenced was blood. All receptors come from a person between 18 and 75 years old in good health.

V and J are TRBV7-2 and TRBJ2-7, with 7 bases aligning to TRBD1. The V gene end was trimmed by 5 bases and the J gene end by 4 bases; junction bases not matched to a gene: 8. There are 14 residues in the CDR3. The germline CDR1 and CDR2 sequences are SGHTA and FQGNSA. CDR3: CASSPGTAIYEQYF. In nucleotides, the CDR3 is TGTGCCAGCAGCCCCGGGACAGCAATTTACGAGCAGTACTTC.

This chain connects TRBV4-2 to TRBJ1-1; D is undetermined. Trimming removed 3 bases from V and 3 bases from J, with 14 bases in between. The CDR3 consists of 15 residues. Germline loops: CDR1 LGHNA, CDR2 YNFKEQ. CDR3 region: CASSQAQVPDTEAFF. As DNA, the CDR3 is TGTGCCAGCAGCCAGGCCCAGGTACCGGACACTGAAGCTTTCTTT.

The chain joins TRBV2 to TRBJ2-1; D is ambiguous. Deletions cut 8 bases from V and 0 bases from J, with 11 bases between. CDR1 is SNHLY and CDR2 is FYNNEI in the germline V gene. The CDR3 consists of 14 residues. This CDR3 reads CASCWGSSYNEQFF. DNA for the CDR3: TGTGCCAGCTGTTGGGGTAGCTCCTACAATGAGCAGTTCTTC.

The DNA of the CDR3 is TGTGCCAGCAGTGCAGGGGGCAGGTTGGTCAATCAGCCCCAGCATTTT. Protein sequence: CASSAGGRLVNQPQHF. The V gene is TRBV28, the J gene TRBJ1-5, with 8 bases aligning to TRBD1. This CDR3 has 16 residues. J was trimmed by 3 bases and V by 5 bases; bases with no gene match: 9. Germline CDR1 reads MDHEN; CDR2 reads SYDVKM.

This sequence joins TRBV30 and TRBJ1-3, with D maybe TRBD1 (6 bases). V lost 2 bases, J lost 3 bases, and 8 bases lay in between. Germline V CDR1 and CDR2: GTSNPN, SVGIG (reference sequence). This CDR3 comprises 13 residues. The CDR3 coding sequence is TGTGCCTGGAGTAGGGGGGTTGGAAACACCATATATTTT. This sequence encodes CAWSRGVGNTIYF.

The chain joins TRBV11-2 to TRBJ1-6; weak D call: TRBD1 (6 bases). Germline loops: CDR1 SGHAT, CDR2 FQNNGV. The CDR3 extends over 14 amino acids. The V end lost 6 bases, the J end lost 9 bases, and 15 bases lay between the germline ends. The CDR3 here is CASREQGKGSPLHF. CDR3 sequence (DNA): TGTGCCAGCAGAGAGCAGGGGAAAGGTTCACCCCTCCACTTT. The variable domain in full, completed from reference TRBV11-2 and TRBJ1-6, reads EAGVAQSPRYKIIEKRQSVAFWCNPISGHATLYWYQQILGQGPKLLIQFQNNGVVDDSQLPKDRFSAERLKGVDSTLKIQPAKLEDSAVYLCASREQGKGSPLHFGNGTRLTVT.

This clone is a singleton in its sample. The chain recombines TRBV14 with TRBJ2-2; D uncertain. CDR1 and CDR2 from the germline V gene are SGHDN and FVKESK. Trimming took 1 base from V and 5 from J, leaving 14 bases between them. The CDR3 covers 16 residues. CDR3 amino acids: CASSQGIDRRTGELFF. In DNA, the CDR3 is TGTGCCAGCAGCCAAGGGATCGATCGGCGGACCGGGGAGCTGTTTTTT.

J is TRBJ1-1 and V is TRBV14; D is unresolved. Trimming stripped 5 bases from V and 2 bases from J, with 18 bases between. CDR3 length: 16 residues. CDR1 and CDR2 from the germline V gene are SGHDN and FVKESK. The CDR3 nucleotides read TGTGCCAGCAGCAGAAAATTTCAGAGACTAAACACTGAAGCTTTCTTT. This gives the protein CASSRKFQRLNTEAFF.

This clone qualifies as medium-sized (0.01 to 0.1%). The chain has TRBV9 and TRBJ2-5; no clear D. This CDR3 contains 16 residues. Trimming shortened V by 0 bases and J by 2 bases, and 14 bases separated the two germline ends. Germline V gene sequence: CDR1 SGDLS, CDR2 YYNGEE. The CDR3 coding sequence is TGTGCCAGCAGCGTAGGTGCAAGTAGTCCTCAAGAGACCCAGTACTTC. It codes for CASSVGASSPQETQYF.

V is TRBV19 and J is TRBJ2-7; 11 nucleotides match TRBD2. Trimming removed 5 bases from V and 6 bases from J; junction bases left unmatched: 6. There are 14 residues in the CDR3. The germline gives CDR1 LNHDA, CDR2 SQIVND (reference sequence). The CDR3 sequence: CASSWLTSGAEQYF. DNA of the CDR3: TGTGCCAGTAGTTGGTTGACTAGCGGGGCCGAGCAGTACTTC.

This sequence joins TRBV18 and TRBJ2-3, with D maybe TRBD1 (6 bases). Germline V gene lookup returns CDR1 KGHSH and CDR2 LQKENI. The CDR3 consists of 16 residues. V was trimmed by 2 bases and J by 4 bases, leaving 16 bases between them. The CDR3 protein is CASSPVYGGRADTQYF. In DNA, the CDR3 is TGTGCCAGCTCACCAGTTTATGGGGGCCGAGCAGATACGCAGTATTTT.

CDR3 sequence (DNA): TGCAGCGTCGGACAGGGGGCGGTTCAGTACTTC. It yields the protein CSVGQGAVQYF. The genes are TRBV29-1 and TRBJ2-7, with TRBD1 matching 11 bases. V lost 6 bases and J lost 10; bases outside the gene matches: 5. Germline V CDR1 and CDR2: SQVTM, ANQGSEA. The CDR3 contains 11 residues.

CDR3: CASKRLIAGGLEQYF. CDR3 nucleotides: TGTGCCAGCAAGAGGCTTATAGCGGGAGGGCTTGAGCAGTACTTC. V usage is TRBV27 and J usage is TRBJ2-7; 11 bases fit TRBD2. Per germline, CDR1 MNHEY and CDR2 SMNVEV (reference sequence). With V trimmed by 7 bases and J by 7 bases, 12 bases remained unmatched. The CDR3 is 15 amino acids.

V is TRBV5-1 and J is TRBJ2-5; D gene ambiguous. In germline, CDR1 is SGHRS, CDR2 YFSETQ. The CDR3 is 16 residues long. Between the trimmed V and J ends, which lost 4 bases and 5 bases, there was a span of 21 bases. The CDR3 DNA reads TGCGCCAGCAGCCACGGGTCTGGTCGTCGGTGGGAGACCCAGTACTTC. Protein product: CASSHGSGRRWETQYF.

The chain uses TRBV14 and TRBJ2-4; D may be TRBD2 (6 bases). This CDR3 region has 16 residues. The V end was cut by 0 bases, the J end by 7 bases, with 16 bases between. Per germline, CDR1 SGHDN and CDR2 FVKESK. DNA of the CDR3: TGTGCCAGCAGCCAAGATCGTCCGGGAGAGTCGAACATTCAGTACTTC. This sequence encodes CASSQDRPGESNIQYF. The full variable domain, in which reference TRBV14 and TRBJ2-4 provide the parts outside the CDR3, is EAGVTQFPSHSVIEKGQTVTLRCDPISGHDNLYWYRRVMGKEIKFLLHFVKESKQDESGMPNNRFLAERTGGTYSTLKVQPAELEDSGVYFCASSQDRPGESNIQYFGAGTRLSVL.

This chain links TRBV6-1 with TRBJ2-3; 7 bases are shared with TRBD1. This CDR3 contains 14 residues. CDR1 and CDR2 from the germline V gene are MNHNS and SASEGT. With 7 bases clipped from V and 2 bases from J, the junction kept 6 bases outside the gene matches. The CDR3 nucleotides are TGTGCCAGCAAGCCGGGACAGTACACAGATACGCAGTATTTT. It specifies CASKPGQYTDTQYF.

The chain is built from TRBV28 and TRBJ1-1; D unclear. V was shortened by 1 base and J by 6 bases, with 9 bases between the two germline ends. CDR1 is MDHEN, CDR2 SYDVKM, per germline. The CDR3 totals 13 residues. CDR3 residues: CASSLFSPAEAFF. In DNA form, the CDR3 reads TGTGCCAGCAGTTTATTCTCCCCTGCTGAAGCTTTCTTT.

This clone was recorded once. The V gene is TRBV19, the J gene TRBJ2-5, with 12 positions matching TRBD2. Germline loops: CDR1 LNHDA, CDR2 SQIVND (reference sequence). The CDR3 sequence is 15 residues long. The V gene end was trimmed by 7 bases and the J gene end by 4 bases; junction bases not matched to a gene: 7. The CDR3: CASTPSGGAVETQYF. CDR3 in DNA: TGTGCCAGTACCCCTAGCGGGGGGGCCGTAGAGACCCAGTACTTC.

This rearrangement joins TRBV10-3 to TRBJ2-2, with 10 bases that match TRBD2. The CDR3 extends over 15 amino acids. Germline V gene sequence: CDR1 ENHRY, CDR2 SYGVKD. After removal of 8 bases from V and 4 bases from J, the junction contained 7 bases not matched to a gene. The CDR3 region is CAIGSGRAATGELFF. As DNA, the CDR3 is TGTGCCATCGGAAGCGGGAGGGCGGCCACCGGGGAGCTGTTTTTT.

The CDR3 region is CASSPGTGGTAFF. The DNA of the CDR3 is TGTGCCAGCAGCCCAGGGACAGGAGGTACGGCTTTCTTT. V is TRBV6-5 and J is TRBJ1-1; 8 nucleotides line up with TRBD1. The V gene end was trimmed by 6 bases and the J gene end by 11 bases; junction bases not matched to a gene: 11. Germline-derived CDR1 and CDR2 are MNHEY and SVGAGI. The CDR3 length is 13 residues.

This sequence joins TRBV7-8 and TRBJ2-1; 11 nucleotides agree with TRBD2. The V gene end was trimmed by 1 base and the J gene end by 0 bases; junction bases not matched to a gene: 5. Germline CDR1 and CDR2: SGHVS and FQNEAQ. The CDR3 loop spans 18 amino acids. The CDR3 loop is CASSLGVAGGSSYNEQFF. CDR3 nucleotide sequence: TGTGCCAGCAGCTTAGGGGTAGCGGGGGGGAGCTCCTACAATGAGCAGTTCTTC.